One sample yielded the 30 T cell receptor beta chains listed below, sequenced in a study of graft-versus-host responses after intestinal transplantation. The assay was immunoSEQ multiplex PCR, and TCRdb's table has in-frame clones only and misses some. The sample has some 82,000 clones, around 90% seen once. These TCRs' antigens remain unknown. Specimen: unstimulated CD8+ T cells sorted from spleen or lymph node cells, collected before transplant. All receptors come from a human donor who was the organ donor for an intestinal transplant.

The CDR3 nucleotides are TGTGCCAGCACTGACCTAGGGGTCAATGAGCAGTTCTTC. This sequence encodes CASTDLGVNEQFF. The chain links TRBV27 to TRBJ2-1, with D possibly TRBD1 on 5 matching bases. Germline CDR1 and CDR2: MNHEY and SMNVEV (reference sequence). V gave up 7 bases and J gave up 6 bases, with 13 bases separating them. This CDR3 has 13 residues.

The sample holds one count of this clone. The V call is TRBV7-9, the J call TRBJ2-2; D is unresolved. The V gene lost 5 bases and the J gene lost 1 base, with 11 bases spanning the gap. Germline CDR1 and CDR2: SEHNR and FQNEAQ (reference sequence). The CDR3 is 15 amino acids. CDR3 loop: CASSPRRQNTGELFF. DNA for the CDR3: TGTGCCAGCAGCCCACGTAGGCAGAACACCGGGGAGCTGTTTTTT.

The count of this clone is one. This sequence joins TRBV19 and TRBJ1-2, with a possible D match to TRBD1 (6 bases). This CDR3 is 13 amino acids long. The germline V and J ends were trimmed by 6 bases and 8 bases, with 16 bases remaining between them. The germline gives CDR1 LNHDA, CDR2 SQIVND (reference sequence). The CDR3 sequence is CASSWGAQDGYTF. The CDR3 bases are TGTGCCAGTAGCTGGGGGGCGCAGGACGGCTACACCTTC.

The rearrangement uses TRBV4-1 and TRBJ2-3; 11 positions match TRBD2. From germline, CDR1 is MGHRA and CDR2 YSYEKL. Unmatched junction bases numbered 3, after V lost 4 bases and J lost 3 bases. The CDR3 has 15 amino acids. The CDR3 bases are TGCGCCAGCAGCCCCCCTAGCGGGGGGACAGATACGCAGTATTTT. This codes for CASSPPSGGTDTQYF.

V and J are TRBV5-6 and TRBJ2-7; 8 bases fit TRBD2. The CDR3 is made up of 15 amino acids. V lost 3 bases, J lost 5 bases, and 10 bases stayed unmatched. CDR1 is SGHDT, CDR2 YYEEEE, per germline. CDR3 in DNA: TGTGCCAGCAGCTCCGAGCGGGGGTTCACCCACGAGCAGTACTTC. Translating it yields CASSSERGFTHEQYF. Looking up the rest from reference TRBV5-6 and TRBJ2-7 gives the full variable domain: DAGVTQSPTHLIKTRGQQVTLRCSPKSGHDTVSWYQQALGQGPQFIFQYYEEEERQRGNFPDRFSGHQFPNYSSELNVNALLLGDSALYLCASSSERGFTHEQYFGPGTRLTVT.

The rearrangement links TRBV2 to TRBJ2-7; D gene ambiguous. This CDR3 has 10 residues. Deletions cut 8 bases from V and 5 bases from J, with 7 bases between. CDR1 is SNHLY and CDR2 is FYNNEI in the germline V gene. The CDR3 nucleotides are TGTGCCAGCGCGGTAGACGAGCAGTACTTC. Translated, it gives CASAVDEQYF. The entire variable domain, with the rest obtained from reference TRBV2 and TRBJ2-7, is as follows: EPEVTQTPSHQVTQMGQEVILRCVPISNHLYFYWYRQILGQKVEFLVSFYNNEISEKSEIFDDQFSVERPDGSNFTLKIRSTKLEDSAMYFCASAVDEQYFGPGTRLTVT.

The rearrangement joins TRBV5-4 to TRBJ1-1; D not resolved. Germline loops: CDR1 SGHNT, CDR2 YYREEE (reference sequence). V gave up 4 bases and J gave up 5 bases, with 24 bases separating them. The CDR3 has 17 residues. The CDR3: CASSQAWTGRVRTEAFF. CDR3 coding DNA: TGTGCCAGCAGCCAAGCGTGGACCGGCCGGGTAAGAACTGAAGCTTTCTTT. Looking up the rest from reference TRBV5-4 and TRBJ1-1 gives the full variable domain: ETGVTQSPTHLIKTRGQQVTLRCSSQSGHNTVSWYQQALGQGPQFIFQYYREEENGRGNFPPRFSGLQFPNYSSELNVNALELDDSALYLCASSQAWTGRVRTEAFFGQGTRLTVV.

This chain connects TRBV5-3 to TRBJ1-1; D might be TRBD1 (5 bases). TRBV5-3 is assigned to the ORF class and has an uncertain function. This CDR3 is built from 19 residues. V was cut by 0 bases and J by 1 base, with 22 bases left in between. CDR3 amino acids: CARSLANWGPHLTNTEAFF. The DNA for the CDR3 is TGTGCCAGAAGCTTGGCGAACTGGGGACCGCATCTTACGAACACTGAAGCTTTCTTT.

V and J are TRBV7-9 and TRBJ2-2; a weak D match, TRBD1 (6 bases). V lost 6 bases, J lost 5 bases, and 10 bases lay in between. The CDR3 runs 13 residues. Germline lookup yields CDR1 SEHNR and CDR2 FQNEAQ (reference sequence). In DNA, the CDR3 is TGTGCCAGCAGTTTTACAGGGACCGGGGAGCTGTTTTTT. Translating it yields CASSFTGTGELFF.

The V and J genes are TRBV6-1 and TRBJ2-2; D is possibly TRBD2 (7 bases). The CDR3 totals 20 residues. V was shortened by 2 bases and J by 0 bases, with 22 bases between the two germline ends. CDR1 is MNHNS, CDR2 SASEGT, per germline. CDR3 sequence: CASSEPGGFLTGANTGELFF. In DNA form, the CDR3 reads TGTGCCAGCAGTGAACCCGGGGGGTTCCTGACAGGCGCGAACACCGGGGAGCTGTTTTTT.

The V gene is TRBV7-9, the J gene TRBJ1-2; D gene uncertain. CDR3 size: 13 residues. Germline CDR1 reads SEHNR; CDR2 reads FQNEAQ (reference sequence). V lost 1 base, J lost 6 bases, and 9 bases lay in between. DNA for the CDR3: TGTGCCAGCAGCTTAGGGGCGAGCGATGGCTACACCTTC. It yields the protein CASSLGASDGYTF.

The V call is TRBV5-6, the J call TRBJ1-5; no firm D call. Germline assignment: CDR1 SGHDT and CDR2 YYEEEE. This CDR3 region has 18 residues. Between the trimmed V and J ends, which lost 0 bases and 5 bases, there was a span of 21 bases. The CDR3 DNA follows: TGTGCCAGCAGCTTGGCTCGGAGCGGGTGGGGTTATCATCAGCCCCAGCATTTT. Translating gives CASSLARSGWGYHQPQHF.

This rearrangement joins TRBV5-6 to TRBJ1-2; no clear D gene. The CDR3 spans 14 residues. V lost 5 bases to trimming and J lost 2 bases, with 13 bases between them. CDR1 SGHDT and CDR2 YYEEEE come from the germline V gene. For the CDR3, the DNA is TGTGCCAGCAGTTCACCAGGTCCCAACTATGGCTACACCTTC. Encoded protein: CASSSPGPNYGYTF.

Here the CDR3 reads CASSQGYNEQFF. CDR3 bases: TGCGCCAGCAGTCAAGGGTACAATGAGCAGTTCTTC. This chain links TRBV23-1 with TRBJ2-1; the D is unclear. TRBV23-1 is placed among ORFs of uncertain function. The V end was cut by 2 bases, the J end by 4 bases, with 3 bases between. The CDR3 extends over 12 amino acids.

The V call is TRBV4-2, the J call TRBJ1-5; D unresolved. Germline values: CDR1 LGHNA, CDR2 YNFKEQ. Trimming stripped 1 base from V and 1 base from J, with 14 bases between. The CDR3 spans 17 residues. CDR3 amino acids: CASSQGKDTPSNQPQHF. CDR3 bases: TGTGCCAGCAGCCAAGGAAAAGACACCCCCAGCAATCAGCCCCAGCATTTT.

This clone was observed a few times. The chain has TRBV23-1 and TRBJ2-5; 9 bases match TRBD2. TRBV23-1 is noted as an ORF with a role that remains uncertain. Trimming removed 0 bases from V and 4 bases from J; junction bases left unmatched: 0. The CDR3 spans 14 residues. For the CDR3, the DNA is TGCGCCAGCAGTCAATCAGCGGGGGGAGAGACCCAGTACTTC. Translating it yields CASSQSAGGETQYF.

This sequence joins TRBV7-6 and TRBJ1-1, with D possibly being TRBD1 (6 bases). Per germline, CDR1 SGHVS and CDR2 FNYEAQ. The length of the CDR3 is 13 residues. With 4 bases removed from V and 4 bases from J, the gap between germline ends came to 10 bases. CDR3 loop: CASSWTVATEAFF. The DNA of the CDR3 is TGTGCCAGCAGCTGGACAGTCGCCACTGAAGCTTTCTTT.

The V call is TRBV15, the J call TRBJ1-5, with 9 bases fitting TRBD1. J gave up 6 bases and V 6 bases, and 9 bases lay outside the gene matches. This CDR3 spans 15 amino acids. Germline assignment: CDR1 LNHNV and CDR2 YYDKDF (reference sequence). The CDR3 DNA reads TGTGCCACCAGTTCCGGGACAGGGACGGGTCAGCCCCAGCATTTT. It is translated as CATSSGTGTGQPQHF.

The rearrangement uses TRBV28 and TRBJ2-5, with D hard to call. V lost 4 bases and J 1 base, leaving 13 bases between the germline ends. The CDR3 spans 15 residues. Per germline, CDR1 MDHEN and CDR2 SYDVKM. CDR3 coding DNA: TGTGCCAGCAGTTCCGGATCTGAAATCCAAGAGACCCAGTACTTC. It codes for CASSSGSEIQETQYF.

V is TRBV7-7 and J is TRBJ1-4; TRBD1 aligns across 7 bases. The CDR3 is made up of 15 amino acids. Unmatched junction bases numbered 8, after V lost 5 bases and J lost 5 bases. Germline loops: CDR1 SSHAT, CDR2 FNYEAQ (reference sequence). This CDR3 reads CASSPDPGQNEKLFF. The CDR3 DNA follows: TGTGCCAGCAGCCCCGATCCGGGACAGAATGAAAAACTGTTTTTT.

This chain joins TRBV7-9 and TRBJ2-3, with D hard to call. Between the trimmed V and J ends, which lost 9 bases and 6 bases, there was a span of 13 bases. Germline CDR1 SEHNR, CDR2 FQNEAQ (reference sequence). This CDR3 contains 12 residues. Written as DNA, the CDR3 is TGTGCCAGTACTCTTATTGTGGATACGCAGTATTTT. It is translated as CASTLIVDTQYF.

The chain uses TRBV4-1 and TRBJ2-7, with D uncertain. The CDR3 loop spans 13 amino acids. V lost 1 base and J lost 0, with 4 bases in between. Germline lookup yields CDR1 MGHRA and CDR2 YSYEKL. The CDR3 DNA reads TGCGCCAGCAGCCAAGTGGCCTCCTACGAGCAGTACTTC. It is translated as CASSQVASYEQYF.

The rearrangement joins TRBV9 to TRBJ1-6; D is unclear. The CDR3 is 17 amino acids. The germline V gene has CDR1 SGDLS and CDR2 YYNGEE. V was clipped by 3 bases and J by 4 bases, with 17 bases between them. The CDR3 nucleotides read TGTGCCAGCAGCGACTCCTTTAAGGACGGATATAATTCACCCCTCCACTTT. Translation: CASSDSFKDGYNSPLHF.

The chain has TRBV28 and TRBJ1-5; D ambiguous. Germline V lookup: CDR1 MDHEN, CDR2 SYDVKM. V was trimmed by 1 base and J by 4 bases, leaving 5 bases between them. The CDR3 runs 13 residues. CDR3 residues: CASSLYVNQPQHF. The DNA of the CDR3 is TGTGCCAGCAGTTTATACGTTAATCAGCCCCAGCATTTT.

The CDR3 loop is CASSSRTGYGDEQYF. In DNA form, the CDR3 reads TGTGCCAGCAGCTCCCGAACAGGGTATGGTGACGAGCAGTACTTC. The chain joins TRBV7-2 to TRBJ2-7; tentative D call: TRBD1 (6 bases). CDR3 length: 15 amino acids. Trimming stripped 4 bases from V and 5 bases from J, with 18 bases between. Looked up from germline, CDR1 is SGHTA and CDR2 is FQGNSA.

The chain uses TRBV29-1 and TRBJ2-7; a possible D gene is TRBD1 (5 bases). Trimming left V 1 base short and J 2 bases short, with 9 bases between. The CDR3 runs to 13 residues. The germline gives CDR1 SQVTM, CDR2 ANQGSEA. The DNA of the CDR3 is TGCAGCGTTGAAGGGATAGGGGCCTACGAGCAGTACTTC. Translated: CSVEGIGAYEQYF.

The rearrangement uses TRBV27 and TRBJ1-2; maybe TRBD1 (6 bases). The CDR3 has 16 residues. The V and J ends lost 5 bases and 1 base respectively, with 17 bases between them. CDR1 MNHEY and CDR2 SMNVEV come from the germline V gene (reference sequence). CDR3 sequence (DNA): TGTGCCAGCAGTCTCAGGACAGACCGTTATAACTATGGCTACACCTTC. Residues: CASSLRTDRYNYGYTF.

A single count supports this clone. CDR3: CASSIPNNEQFF. The CDR3 DNA sequence: TGTGCCAGTAGTATCCCCAATAATGAGCAGTTCTTC. The chain has TRBV19 and TRBJ2-1, with D uncertain. Trimming took 3 bases from V and 7 from J, leaving 7 bases between them. The CDR3 is 12 amino acids. Germline CDR1 is LNHDA and CDR2 is SQIVND (reference sequence). Supplemented by reference TRBV19 and TRBJ2-1, the full variable domain reads DGGITQSPKYLFRKEGQNVTLSCEQNLNHDAMYWYRQDPGQGLRLIYYSQIVNDFQKGDIAEGYSVSREKKESFPLTVTSAQKNPTAFYLCASSIPNNEQFFGPGTRLTVL.

The chain combines TRBV30 with TRBJ2-1, with 8 bases fitting TRBD2. The CDR3 totals 15 residues. In germline, CDR1 is GTSNPN, CDR2 SVGIG (reference sequence). V lost 2 bases and J lost 1; bases outside the gene matches: 4. As DNA, the CDR3 is TGTGCCTGGAGTCGTAGCGGGGTGTCCTACAATGAGCAGTTCTTC. Its translation is CAWSRSGVSYNEQFF. Drawing the rest from reference TRBV30 and TRBJ2-1, the complete variable domain is SQTIHQWPATLVQPVGSPLSLECTVEGTSNPNLYWYRQAAGRGLQLLFYSVGIGQISSEVPQNLSASRPQDRQFILSSKKLLLSDSGFYLCAWSRSGVSYNEQFFGPGTRLTVL.

The chain recombines TRBV5-5 with TRBJ2-7, with 9 bases aligning to TRBD2. The J segment lost 3 bases and the V segment lost 0 bases, leaving 10 bases of the junction unmatched. Germline V gene lookup returns CDR1 SGHKS and CDR2 YYEKEE (reference sequence). The CDR3 sequence is 17 residues long. CDR3 region: CASSLASLAGPYYEQYF. CDR3 in DNA: TGTGCCAGCAGCTTGGCGTCCCTAGCGGGGCCGTACTACGAGCAGTACTTC.